These T cell receptor beta chains were read from a single sample in a study of shared clonotypes between healthy human individuals. Only in-frame clones appear in the TCRdb table, and some are missing; sequencing was by immunoSEQ multiplex PCR. The sample has more than 550,000 clones; roughly 91% are singletons. Material: memory CD8+ T cells from PBMCs. The receptors were gathered from a man aged 18 to 35 in good health. Some clones in this sample may be carry-over from other donors' samples. Both conserved end residues are part of each CDR3. The order of the fields is V gene, CDR3 length, clone size, D gene, J gene, CDR3 protein, CDR3 DNA. A D gene is named only where the DNA matches it firmly. Clone size, where shown, is once, few, many, or a class for clones that have expanded.

TRBV14	15	-	-	TRBJ2-1	CASSYSSRVVREQFF	TGTGCCAGCAGCTACTCCTCCCGGGTGGTAAGGGAGCAGTTCTTC
TRBV7-9	15	-	-	TRBJ2-7	CASSLYGGDPYEQYF	TGTGCCAGCAGCTTATACGGGGGAGACCCCTACGAGCAGTACTTC
TRBV5-6	13	-	TRBD2	TRBJ2-5	CASILAGQETQYF	TGTGCCAGCATTCTAGCGGGGCAAGAGACCCAGTACTTC
TRBV7-7	14	-	-	TRBJ2-5	CASSPRTAPETQYF	TGTGCCAGCAGCCCAAGGACGGCCCCAGAGACCCAGTACTTC
TRBV10-2	14	few	-	TRBJ2-1	CASSELAWSHEQFF	TGCGCCAGCAGTGAGTTGGCGTGGAGCCATGAGCAGTTCTTC
TRBV30	16	-	-	TRBJ2-1	CAWDLPGLIPWGEQFF	TGTGCCTGGGATCTACCGGGACTTATCCCGTGGGGTGAGCAGTTCTTC
TRBV5-1	13	-	-	TRBJ2-3	CASSLLRTDTQYF	TGCGCCAGCAGCTTGCTCAGGACAGATACGCAGTATTTT
TRBV6-6	15	-	-	TRBJ2-1	CASSYRLSSYNEQFF	TGTGCCAGCAGTTACAGGTTGAGCTCCTACAATGAGCAGTTCTTC
TRBV7-6	12	-	-	TRBJ2-5	CASSQKRETQYF	TGTGCCAGCAGTCAGAAGAGGGAGACCCAGTACTTC
TRBV30	13	-	-	TRBJ2-7	CAWSVTASYEQYF	TGTGCCTGGAGTGTCACAGCCTCCTACGAGCAGTACTTC
TRBV4-1	22	once	TRBD2	TRBJ2-3	CASSHLLPELAGVLAGTDTQYF	TGCGCCAGCAGCCATTTGTTACCCGAACTAGCGGGAGTGTTGGCCGGCACAGATACGCAGTATTTT
TRBV7-6	13	-	-	TRBJ1-1	CASRPTWNTEAFF	TGTGCCAGCAGGCCTACATGGAACACTGAAGCTTTCTTT
TRBV19	12	once	-	TRBJ2-3	CASSSFTDTQYF	TGTGCCAGTAGTAGTTTCACAGATACGCAGTATTTT
TRBV19	16	-	-	TRBJ2-5	CASSIDNYRAMETQYF	TGTGCCAGTAGTATAGATAATTACAGGGCGATGGAGACCCAGTACTTC
TRBV11-3	15	-	-	TRBJ2-5	CASSPSGGYGETQYF	TGTGCCAGCAGCCCGAGTGGAGGTTATGGCGAGACCCAGTACTTC
TRBV27	14	-	TRBD2	TRBJ2-5	CASSGLGVIETQYF	TGTGCCAGCTCTGGACTAGGAGTCATAGAGACCCAGTACTTC
TRBV5-6	14	-	-	TRBJ1-3	CASSLGASGNTIYF	TGTGCCAGCAGCTTGGGGGCGAGCGGAAACACCATATATTTT
TRBV7-9	17	-	TRBD2	TRBJ2-2	CASSLWSGRANTGELFF	TGTGCCAGCAGCTTATGGTCCGGGAGGGCGAACACCGGGGAGCTGTTTTTT
TRBV30	13	-	-	TRBJ2-7	CAWSVGNSYEQYF	TGTGCCTGGAGTGTTGGGAACTCCTACGAGCAGTACTTC
TRBV19	14	-	-	TRBJ1-1	CASSSTGTNTEAFF	TGTGCCAGTAGTTCTACCGGGACGAACACTGAAGCTTTCTTT
TRBV13	15	-	-	TRBJ2-2	CASSFAPLLTGELFF	TGTGCCAGCAGCTTCGCCCCGCTTCTCACCGGGGAGCTGTTTTTT
TRBV15	16	-	TRBD2	TRBJ2-7	CATSRGAGTSSYEQYF	TGTGCCACCAGCAGGGGGGCCGGGACTAGCTCCTACGAGCAGTACTTC
TRBV9	15	-	-	TRBJ2-5	CASSVATTVWETQYF	TGTGCCAGCAGCGTAGCTACTACAGTGTGGGAGACCCAGTACTTC